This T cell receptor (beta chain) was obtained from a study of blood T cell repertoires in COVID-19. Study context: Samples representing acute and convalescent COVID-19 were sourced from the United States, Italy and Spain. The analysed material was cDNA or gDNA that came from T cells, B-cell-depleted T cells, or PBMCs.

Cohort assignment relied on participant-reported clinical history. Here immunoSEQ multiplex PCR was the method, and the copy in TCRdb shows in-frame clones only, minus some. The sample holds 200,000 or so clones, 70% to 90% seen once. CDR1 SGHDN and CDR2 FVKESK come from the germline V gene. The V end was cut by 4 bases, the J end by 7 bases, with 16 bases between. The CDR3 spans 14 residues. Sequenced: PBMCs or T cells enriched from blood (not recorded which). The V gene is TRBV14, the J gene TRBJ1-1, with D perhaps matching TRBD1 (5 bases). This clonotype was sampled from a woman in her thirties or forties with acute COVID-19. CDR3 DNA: TGTGCCAGCAGCCCCAGATCCGGGGGGAATGAAGCTTTCTTT. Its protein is CASSPRSGGNEAFF.